Listed below are T cell receptor beta chains from one sample, sequenced in a study of blood T cells in healthy people across ages. A single record per CDR3 protein comes from TCRdb applying MiXCR to the 5' RACE reads. The table lists around 2 million distinct CDR3 sequences, around 40% of them singletons. Material for sequencing was blood. The source of these receptors is a human donor in good health. Both conserved end residues are trimmed from each CDR3.

j_gene: TRBJ2-5; v_gene: TRBV3-1; CDR3aa: ASSHTSGGQETQY
j_gene: TRBJ2-1; v_gene: TRBV24-1; CDR3aa: ATSEDGSSYNEQF
j_gene: TRBJ2-1; v_gene: TRBV5-1; CDR3aa: ASSLLAGVRYNEQF
j_gene: TRBJ2-4; v_gene: TRBV12-3/TRBV12-4; CDR3aa: ASTPSGGGNIQY
j_gene: TRBJ2-5; v_gene: TRBV7-8; CDR3aa: ASSYQRGGWTQY
j_gene: TRBJ1-2; v_gene: TRBV28; CDR3aa: VSSQNRGPGYDYT
j_gene: TRBJ1-1; v_gene: TRBV4-3; CDR3aa: ASSQVRGQPEAF
j_gene: TRBJ2-3; v_gene: TRBV5-1; CDR3aa: ASSTATATSTDTQY
j_gene: TRBJ2-1; v_gene: TRBV20-1; CDR3aa: SAILAGGQSSYNEQF
j_gene: TRBJ1-5; v_gene: TRBV10-3; CDR3aa: AISESRGQGQPQH
j_gene: TRBJ1-5; v_gene: TRBV7-2; CDR3aa: ASSLGRQYNQPQH
j_gene: TRBJ1-1; v_gene: TRBV12-3/TRBV12-4; CDR3aa: ASILDRGRHTEAF
j_gene: TRBJ2-3; v_gene: TRBV5-1; CDR3aa: ANSLNVGRTTDTQY
j_gene: TRBJ1-2; v_gene: TRBV6-6; CDR3aa: ASSEPGQGCGGYT
j_gene: TRBJ2-1; v_gene: TRBV2; CDR3aa: ASSETGDYNEQF
j_gene: TRBJ2-3; v_gene: TRBV6-4; CDR3aa: ASKAGGCKDTQY
j_gene: TRBJ2-5; v_gene: TRBV10-3; CDR3aa: AIKKRDQETQY
j_gene: TRBJ1-4; v_gene: TRBV5-1; CDR3aa: ASSLGAGSRPIEKLF